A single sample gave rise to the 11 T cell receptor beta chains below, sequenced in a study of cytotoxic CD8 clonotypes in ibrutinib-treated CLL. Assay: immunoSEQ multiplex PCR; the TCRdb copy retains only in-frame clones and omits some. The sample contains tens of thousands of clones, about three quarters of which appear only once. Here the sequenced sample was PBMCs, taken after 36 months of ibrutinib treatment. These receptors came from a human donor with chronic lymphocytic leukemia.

The CDR3 sequence is CASRIEYPGQINEKLFF. The DNA of the CDR3 is TGTGCCAGCAGGATAGAATATCCGGGACAAATAAATGAAAAACTGTTTTTT. The V and J genes are TRBV11-3 and TRBJ1-4; TRBD1 might be the D (6 bases). Trimming left V 6 bases short and J 5 bases short, with 22 bases between. Germline V gene lookup returns CDR1 SGHNT and CDR2 YENEEA. This CDR3 is built from 17 residues.

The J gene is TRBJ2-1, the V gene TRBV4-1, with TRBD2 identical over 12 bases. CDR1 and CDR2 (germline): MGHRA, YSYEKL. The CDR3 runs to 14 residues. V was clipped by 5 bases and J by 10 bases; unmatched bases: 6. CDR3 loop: CASSLGLAGLEQFF. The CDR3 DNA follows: TGCGCCAGCAGCTTAGGACTAGCGGGGTTAGAGCAGTTCTTC.

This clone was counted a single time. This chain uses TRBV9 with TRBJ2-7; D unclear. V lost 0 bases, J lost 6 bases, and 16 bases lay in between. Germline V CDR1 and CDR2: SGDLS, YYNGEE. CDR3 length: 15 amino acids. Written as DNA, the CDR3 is TGTGCCAGCAGCGTAGAACCGGGCCTCCTCCCCGAGCAGTACTTC. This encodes CASSVEPGLLPEQYF. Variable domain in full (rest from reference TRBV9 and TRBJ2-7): DSGVTQTPKHLITATGQRVTLRCSPRSGDLSVYWYQQSLDQGLQFLIQYYNGEERAKGNILERFSAQQFPDLHSELNLSSLELGDSALYFCASSVEPGLLPEQYFGPGTRLTVT.

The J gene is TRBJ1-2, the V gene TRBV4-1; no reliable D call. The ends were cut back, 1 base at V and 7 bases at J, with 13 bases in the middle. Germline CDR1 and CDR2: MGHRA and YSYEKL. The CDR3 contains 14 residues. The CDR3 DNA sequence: TGCGCCAGCAGCCAAGTCGGAAGCGCGGCTGGCTACACCTTC. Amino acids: CASSQVGSAAGYTF.

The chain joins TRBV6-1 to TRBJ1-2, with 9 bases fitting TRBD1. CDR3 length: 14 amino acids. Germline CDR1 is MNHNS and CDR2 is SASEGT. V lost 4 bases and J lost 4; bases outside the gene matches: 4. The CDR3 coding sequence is TGTGCCAGCAGTGTACAGGGGGCGAGCTATGGCTACACCTTC. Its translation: CASSVQGASYGYTF.

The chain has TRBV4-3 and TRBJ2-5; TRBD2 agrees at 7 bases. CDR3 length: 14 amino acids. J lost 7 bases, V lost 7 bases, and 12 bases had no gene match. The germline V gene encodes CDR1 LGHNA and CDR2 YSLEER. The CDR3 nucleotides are TGCGCCAGCACCACCGGTGGGAGGGACGGGACCCAGTACTTC. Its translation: CASTTGGRDGTQYF.

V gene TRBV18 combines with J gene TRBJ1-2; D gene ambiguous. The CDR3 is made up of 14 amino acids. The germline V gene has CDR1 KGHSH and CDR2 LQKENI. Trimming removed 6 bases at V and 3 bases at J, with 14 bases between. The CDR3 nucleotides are TGTGCCAGCTCGCTAGGGTATGCAGACTATGGCTACACCTTC. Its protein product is CASSLGYADYGYTF.

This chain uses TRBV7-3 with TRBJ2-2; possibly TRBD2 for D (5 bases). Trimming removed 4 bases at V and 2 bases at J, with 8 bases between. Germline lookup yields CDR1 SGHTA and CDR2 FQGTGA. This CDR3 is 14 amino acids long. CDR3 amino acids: CASSSGLNTGELFF. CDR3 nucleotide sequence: TGTGCCAGCAGCTCCGGACTTAACACCGGGGAGCTGTTTTTT.

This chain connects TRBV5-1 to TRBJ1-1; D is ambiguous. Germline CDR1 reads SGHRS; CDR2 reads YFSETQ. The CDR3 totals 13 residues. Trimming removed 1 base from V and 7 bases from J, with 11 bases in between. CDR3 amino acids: CASSLSSGSEAFF. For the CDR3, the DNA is TGCGCCAGCAGCTTGTCGTCCGGGAGTGAAGCTTTCTTT. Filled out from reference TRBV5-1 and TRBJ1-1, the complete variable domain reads KAGVTQTPRYLIKTRGQQVTLSCSPISGHRSVSWYQQTPGQGLQFLFEYFSETQRNKGNFPGRFSGRQFSNSRSEMNVSTLELGDSALYLCASSLSSGSEAFFGQGTRLTVV.

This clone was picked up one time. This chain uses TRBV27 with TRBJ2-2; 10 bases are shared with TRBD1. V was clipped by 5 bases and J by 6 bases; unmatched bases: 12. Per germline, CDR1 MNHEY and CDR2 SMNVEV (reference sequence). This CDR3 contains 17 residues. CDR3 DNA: TGTGCCAGCAGTCTCTTAGCGGGACAGGGGTACGCCGGGGAGCTGTTTTTT. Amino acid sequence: CASSLLAGQGYAGELFF.

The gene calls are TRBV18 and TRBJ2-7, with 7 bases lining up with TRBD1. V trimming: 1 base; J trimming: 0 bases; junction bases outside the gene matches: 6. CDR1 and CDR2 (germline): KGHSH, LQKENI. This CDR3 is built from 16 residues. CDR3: CASSPHQGVSSYEQYF. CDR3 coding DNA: TGTGCCAGCTCACCACATCAGGGGGTTAGCTCCTACGAGCAGTACTTC.